This T cell receptor beta chain was profiled in a study of blood T cell repertoires in COVID-19. In the study overall: Samples taken during acute and convalescent COVID-19 were collected in the United States, Italy and Spain.

Germline V gives CDR1 SQVTM, CDR2 ANQGSEA. The V end lost 5 bases, the J end lost 5 bases, and 17 bases lay between the germline ends. The CDR3 is made up of 14 amino acids. Cohort assignment relied on participant-reported clinical history. The study recruited exposed participants who had met a COVID-19 case within 2 weeks before entry. Clones were read by immunoSEQ multiplex PCR, and TCRdb kept only the in-frame ones, dropping some. Among about 300,000 clones listed, about nine tenths were seen once. The rearrangement uses TRBV29-1 and TRBJ2-3, with no clear D. This receptor was obtained from a woman aged 50 to 65 who had been exposed to COVID-19. The sample taken for sequencing was PBMCs or T cells enriched from blood (not recorded which). In DNA form, the CDR3 reads TGCAGCGTTACCCTGAGCCAGGCAGGAGATACGCAGTATTTT. This sequence encodes CSVTLSQAGDTQYF.